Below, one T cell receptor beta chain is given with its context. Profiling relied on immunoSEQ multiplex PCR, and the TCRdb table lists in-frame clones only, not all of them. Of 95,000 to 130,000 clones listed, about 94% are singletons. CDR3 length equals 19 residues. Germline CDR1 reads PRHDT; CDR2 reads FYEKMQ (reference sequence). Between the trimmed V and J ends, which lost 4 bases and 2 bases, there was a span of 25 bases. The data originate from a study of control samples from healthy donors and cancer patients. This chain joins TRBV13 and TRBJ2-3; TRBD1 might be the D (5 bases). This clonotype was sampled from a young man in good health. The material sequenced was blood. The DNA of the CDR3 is TGTGCCAGCAGCTCTGAACTCCGGACGGACACCTTAAACACAGATACGCAGTATTTT. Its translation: CASSSELRTDTLNTDTQYF.